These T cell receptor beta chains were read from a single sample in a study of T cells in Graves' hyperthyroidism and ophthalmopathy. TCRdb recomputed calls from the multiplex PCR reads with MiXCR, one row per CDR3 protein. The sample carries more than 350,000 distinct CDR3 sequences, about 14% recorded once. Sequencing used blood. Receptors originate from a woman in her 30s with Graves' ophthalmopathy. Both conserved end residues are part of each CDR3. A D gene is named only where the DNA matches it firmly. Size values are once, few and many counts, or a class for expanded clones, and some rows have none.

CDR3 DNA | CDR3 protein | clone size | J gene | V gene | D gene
TGTGCCAGCAGCTTAAATCACGACGCGGAGACCCAGTACTTC | CASSLNHDAETQYF | many | TRBJ2-5 | TRBV11-2 | .
TGTGCCAGCAGTGATCTAGCGGGGAATCTTTACAATGAGCAGTTCTTC | CASSDLAGNLYNEQFF | few | TRBJ2-1 | TRBV2 | TRBD2
TGTGCCAGTAGTATAGGGGGCAGGCAAGAGACCCAGTACTTC | CASSIGGRQETQYF | few | TRBJ2-5 | TRBV19 | .
TGTGCCAGCAGCGTAGCCCCTGACAGGCGATTCTACAATGAGCAGTTCTTC | CASSVAPDRRFYNEQFF | many | TRBJ2-1 | TRBV9 | .
TGCAGCGTCCGTAGGGGGGATAATTCACCCCTCCACTTT | CSVRRGDNSPLHF | once | TRBJ1-6 | TRBV29-1 | .
TGTGCCAGCAGTCCCCGTTTAGCGGGGGTCTACAATGAGCAGTTCTTC | CASSPRLAGVYNEQFF | many | TRBJ2-1 | TRBV27 | TRBD2
TGTGCCAGTAAAAAGGTTGATGTGAATGAAAAACTGTTTTTT | CASKKVDVNEKLFF | few | TRBJ1-4 | TRBV19 | .
TGTGCCAGCAGTCGGAGGACAAGGGGGATTGAAAAACTGTTTTTT | CASSRRTRGIEKLFF | many | TRBJ1-4 | TRBV12-3/TRBV12-4 | .
TGTGCCAGCATGACTGGCGAAGTGTCATTCCAAGAGACCCAGTACTTC | CASMTGEVSFQETQYF | many | TRBJ2-5 | TRBV2 | .
TGTGCCAGCAGCCAAGGGAGGGCAGGTTCCTACAATGAGCAGTTCTTC | CASSQGRAGSYNEQFF | many | TRBJ2-1 | TRBV3-1 | .
TGTGCCTGTTCACAGGGGAGCGCAGATACGCAGTATTTT | CACSQGSADTQYF | many | TRBJ2-3 | TRBV30 | TRBD1
TGTGCCAGCAGCCCGGACAGACCTACAACTAATGAAAAACTGTTTTTT | CASSPDRPTTNEKLFF | many | TRBJ1-4 | TRBV11-2 | .
TGTGCCAGCAGTGGCGGGCGGCAGTACTTC | CASSGGRQYF | many | TRBJ2-7 | TRBV2 | .
TGTGCCAGCAGCTACTGGGGAGGAGCCTCTGGGGCCAACGTCCTGACTTTC | CASSYWGGASGANVLTF | many | TRBJ2-6 | TRBV3-1 | .
TGCAGTGCTAGAGATAGGCGGGGAGGCACAGATACGCAGTATTTT | CSARDRRGGTDTQYF | many | TRBJ2-3 | TRBV20-1 | .
TGTGCCAGCAGCCAAGAAGGCAGGGCGAATGAGCAGTTCTTC | CASSQEGRANEQFF | many | TRBJ2-1 | TRBV14 | .
TGTGCCAGCAGTCTAGGCATCCGGGACGCTTGGGACACCATATATTTT | CASSLGIRDAWDTIYF | many | TRBJ1-3 | TRBV28 | .
TGTGCCAGTAGAGGGACAGGGCAGACTGAAGCTTTCTTT | CASRGTGQTEAFF | few | TRBJ1-1 | TRBV19 | TRBD1
TGTGCCAGCAGCTATAAGCCGGATACGCAGTATTTT | CASSYKPDTQYF | few | TRBJ2-3 | TRBV5-6 | .
TGTGCCAGCACCACAAGGGACTTTCTGGGCGGGGAGCTGTTTTTT | CASTTRDFLGGELFF | few | TRBJ2-2 | TRBV13 | .
TGCGCCAGCAGCCAAGGATGGAGGGGGTCTTCCAATGAAAAACTGTTTTTT | CASSQGWRGSSNEKLFF | . | TRBJ1-4 | TRBV4-1 | .
TGTGCCAGCAGCTTAGGGGCCAGGGCGAGCTCTGGAAACACCATATATTTT | CASSLGARASSGNTIYF | many | TRBJ1-3 | TRBV7-8 | .
TGCAGTGCTAGAGTTTCGGGGGGAAACACTGAAGCTTTCTTT | CSARVSGGNTEAFF | many | TRBJ1-1 | TRBV20-1 | .
TGCAGTGCTACGGGACAGGGCCCCTACGAGCAGTACTTC | CSATGQGPYEQYF | many | TRBJ2-7 | TRBV20-1 | TRBD1
TGTGCCAGCAGCTTGGGTCCGACAGACTCCTACGAGCAGTACTTC | CASSLGPTDSYEQYF | many | TRBJ2-7 | TRBV12-3/TRBV12-4 | .
TGTGCCACCGTACGGACAACACAAGAGACCCAGTACTTC | CATVRTTQETQYF | many | TRBJ2-5 | TRBV28 | .
TGTGCCAGCAGTGAATTCGGGACAGGGGTTCGTGCGGTCTCCTACGAGCAGTACTTC | CASSEFGTGVRAVSYEQYF | many | TRBJ2-7 | TRBV6-1 | TRBD1
TGTGCCATCGGACCTAGGGTAGCAGGGACCTCCACAGATACGCAGTATTTT | CAIGPRVAGTSTDTQYF | . | TRBJ2-3 | TRBV10-3 | .
TGTGCCAGCAGCTTCCCGCAGGGGATGTTTTCCGGGGAGCTGTTTTTT | CASSFPQGMFSGELFF | many | TRBJ2-2 | TRBV11-2 | .
TGCAGCGTTGGCCGGAGGGGGGACACTGAAGCTTTCTTT | CSVGRRGDTEAFF | few | TRBJ1-1 | TRBV29-1 | .
TGCAGCGTGCGGGGGACAGGGACCACGAGCGAGCAGTACTTC | CSVRGTGTTSEQYF | few | TRBJ2-7 | TRBV29-1 | TRBD1
TGTGCCAGCAGTCCCCTTTGGGGAGGGGAGCAGTACTTC | CASSPLWGGEQYF | many | TRBJ2-7 | TRBV12-3/TRBV12-4 | TRBD2
TGTGCCAGCAGCTTAGTCCGAGGTGATGAGCAGTTCTTC | CASSLVRGDEQFF | many | TRBJ2-1 | TRBV13 | .
TGTGCCAGCAGCCCAGGGGGCCCAGCCAACTACGAGCAGTACTTC | CASSPGGPANYEQYF | few | TRBJ2-7 | TRBV6-1 | TRBD1
TGTGCCAGCAGCTCTCGGCGTAGCGGGGGGGCTAGTGGCACAGATACGCAGTATTTT | CASSSRRSGGASGTDTQYF | many | TRBJ2-3 | TRBV5-8 | TRBD2
TGTGCCAGCGGGGACCGCACAGATACGCAGTATTTT | CASGDRTDTQYF | many | TRBJ2-3 | TRBV28 | .
TGTGCCATCAGTGAAGGTAGCGGGGGGGCCCAGTTCTTC | CAISEGSGGAQFF | many | TRBJ2-1 | TRBV10-3 | TRBD2